A single sample is the source of the 3 T cell receptor beta chains below, sequenced in a study of T cell changes during pregnancy in multiple sclerosis. Libraries were prepared by immunoSEQ multiplex PCR; TCRdb keeps only in-frame clonotypes and omits some of them. The sample contains fewer than 40,000 clones, over 75% of which appear only once. The sequencing here drew on CD8+ T cells from peripheral blood mononuclear cells, taken in the first trimester of pregnancy. The receptors stem from a female donor with multiple sclerosis, enrolled in a pregnancy study.

This chain uses TRBV7-3 with TRBJ2-1, with TRBD2 identical over 8 bases. Germline CDR1 and CDR2: SGHTA and FQGTGA. After removal of 5 bases from V and 1 base from J, the junction contained 7 bases not matched to a gene. This CDR3 comprises 16 residues. The CDR3 region is CASSPLAGPSYNEQFF. Here the CDR3 DNA reads TGTGCCAGCAGCCCGTTAGCGGGACCGTCCTACAATGAGCAGTTCTTC.

CDR3 DNA sequence: TGTGCCAGTAGTATGGGAGGGAGTGACTACAATGAGCAGTTCTTC. Protein: CASSMGGSDYNEQFF. The chain employs TRBV19 and TRBJ2-1; TRBD2 matches 7 bases. Looked up from germline, CDR1 is LNHDA and CDR2 is SQIVND (reference sequence). With 3 bases clipped from V and 3 bases from J, the junction kept 5 bases outside the gene matches. CDR3 length: 15 residues.

V gene TRBV9 combines with J gene TRBJ2-7; TRBD1 matches 8 bases. This CDR3 contains 15 residues. J was trimmed by 4 bases and V by 4 bases; bases with no gene match: 10. Germline V gives CDR1 SGDLS, CDR2 YYNGEE. The CDR3 nucleotides are TGTGCCAGCAGCCAAAGGACAGGGAGGATGTACGAGCAGTACTTC. Translated, it gives CASSQRTGRMYEQYF.